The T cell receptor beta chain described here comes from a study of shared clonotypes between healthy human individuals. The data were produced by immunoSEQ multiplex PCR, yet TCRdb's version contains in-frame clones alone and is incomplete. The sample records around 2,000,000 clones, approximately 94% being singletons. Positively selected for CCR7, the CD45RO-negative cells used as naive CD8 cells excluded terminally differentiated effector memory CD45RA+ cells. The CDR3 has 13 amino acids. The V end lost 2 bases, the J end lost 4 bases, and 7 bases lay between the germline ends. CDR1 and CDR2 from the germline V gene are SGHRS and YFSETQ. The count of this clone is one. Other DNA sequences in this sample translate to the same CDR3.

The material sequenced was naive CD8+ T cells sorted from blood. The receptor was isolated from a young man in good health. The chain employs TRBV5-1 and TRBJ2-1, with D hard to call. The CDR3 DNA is TGCGCCAGCAGCTTTGAAGGGTACAATGAGCAGTTCTTC. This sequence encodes CASSFEGYNEQFF.